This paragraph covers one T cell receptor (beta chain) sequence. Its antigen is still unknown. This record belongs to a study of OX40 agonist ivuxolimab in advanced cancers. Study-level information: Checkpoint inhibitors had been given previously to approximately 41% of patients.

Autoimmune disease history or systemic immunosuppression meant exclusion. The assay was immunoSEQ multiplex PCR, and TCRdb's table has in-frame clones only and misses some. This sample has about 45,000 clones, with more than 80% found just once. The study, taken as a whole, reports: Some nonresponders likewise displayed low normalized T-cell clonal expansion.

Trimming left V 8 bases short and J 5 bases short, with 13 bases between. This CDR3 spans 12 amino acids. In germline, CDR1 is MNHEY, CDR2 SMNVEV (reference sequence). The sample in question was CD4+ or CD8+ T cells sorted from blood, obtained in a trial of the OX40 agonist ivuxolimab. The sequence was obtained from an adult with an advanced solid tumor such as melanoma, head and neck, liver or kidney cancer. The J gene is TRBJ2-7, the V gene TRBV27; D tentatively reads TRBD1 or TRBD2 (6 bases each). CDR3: CASRRGAHEQYF. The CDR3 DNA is TGTGCCAGCCGAAGGGGGGCTCACGAGCAGTACTTC.